The clone carrying this T cell receptor beta chain was observed a handful of times. Its target is unknown. Through a sample-barcoded 5' primer and a J-beta primer mix, a second PCR was run for roughly 7 to 12 cycles. TCRdb called the 5' RACE reads again in MiXCR, with one record for every CDR3 protein. The profile shows 800,000 to 950,000 distinct CDR3 sequences, about 37% of them singletons. V was trimmed by 7 bases and J by 4 bases, leaving 13 bases between them. The CDR3 extends over 13 amino acids. PBMCs were isolated at a quantity of at least 6 million per sample. The data stem from a study of blood T cells in healthy people across ages. Findings and limits, study-wide: Per million T cells, TCR beta diversity dropped about linearly as age rose. Compared with aged donors, long-lived donors showed fewer expanded clones, suggesting selection. Estimates drawn from one million T cells were deemed to understate diversity.

The sample was blood. This TCR was recovered from a man between 18 and 29 years old in good health. The genes are TRBV12-3 or TRBV12-4 and TRBJ1-2, with a possible D match to TRBD1 (5 bases). DNA for the CDR3: TGTGCCAGCATCATGGCAGGGACCTATGGCTACACCTTC. It is translated as CASIMAGTYGYTF.